The 31 T cell receptor beta chains below come from one sample, sequenced in a study of blood T cell repertoires in COVID-19. The assay was immunoSEQ multiplex PCR, and TCRdb's table has in-frame clones only and misses some. The repertoire holds roughly 290,000 clones, with roughly 86% as singletons. The sequenced material came from peripheral blood. All receptors derive from a woman in her twenties or thirties who had recovered from COVID-19.

The V call is TRBV3-1 (or the pseudogene TRBV3-2), the J call TRBJ1-5; 8 bases map to TRBD1. The germline V gene has CDR1 LGHDT and CDR2 YNNKEL (reference sequence). This CDR3 comprises 15 residues. J gave up 0 bases and V 4 bases, and 2 bases lay outside the gene matches. CDR3 nucleotide sequence: TGTGCCAGCAGCCGGACAGGGAGTAGCAATCAGCCCCAGCATTTT. As protein: CASSRTGSSNQPQHF.

This clone was recorded only once. The chain carries TRBV10-3 and TRBJ2-3, with D maybe TRBD2 (5 bases). Looked up from germline, CDR1 is ENHRY and CDR2 is SYGVKD. CDR3 length: 14 residues. Deletions cut 8 bases from V and 0 bases from J, with 12 bases between. Here the CDR3 DNA reads TGTGCCATCCAACCCGGCGGGAGCACAGATACGCAGTATTTT. As protein: CAIQPGGSTDTQYF.

The chain uses TRBV27 and TRBJ2-1; TRBD1 is a possible D gene (5 bases). Trimming pared 0 bases from V and 7 bases from J, leaving 10 bases between. Germline V gene lookup returns CDR1 MNHEY and CDR2 SMNVEV (reference sequence). This CDR3 region has 14 residues. This CDR3 reads CASSLSGAWNEQFF. As DNA, the CDR3 is TGTGCCAGCAGTTTATCAGGGGCCTGGAATGAGCAGTTCTTC.

J is TRBJ2-1 and V is TRBV7-8, with D perhaps TRBD1 (6 bases). V lost 0 bases and J 5 bases, leaving 8 bases between the germline ends. CDR3 size: 14 residues. Germline loops: CDR1 SGHVS, CDR2 FQNEAQ. CDR3 region: CASSLARTDNEQFF. The CDR3 DNA reads as TGTGCCAGCAGCTTAGCTCGGACAGACAATGAGCAGTTCTTC.

The CDR3 reads CASSLFTGETQYF. CDR3 in DNA: TGTGCCAGCAGCTTATTCACGGGGGAGACCCAGTACTTC. The chain joins TRBV7-8 to TRBJ2-5; D perhaps matches TRBD2 (5 bases). V gave up 2 bases and J gave up 5 bases, with 9 bases separating them. Germline V lookup: CDR1 SGHVS, CDR2 FQNEAQ. This CDR3 is 13 amino acids long.

V and J are TRBV7-9 and TRBJ2-5; 8 bases are shared with TRBD1. The V gene's germline CDR1 is SEHNR and CDR2 FQNEAQ (reference sequence). The V gene end was trimmed by 3 bases and the J gene end by 5 bases; junction bases not matched to a gene: 5. The CDR3 is made up of 14 amino acids. The CDR3 DNA follows: TGTGCCAGCAGCTTCTCACAGGGGGTGGAGACCCAGTACTTC. It codes for CASSFSQGVETQYF.

V and J are TRBV28 and TRBJ1-3; 8 bases are a match to TRBD1. Trimming removed 6 bases from V and 4 bases from J; junction bases left unmatched: 5. Germline-derived CDR1 and CDR2 are MDHEN and SYDVKM. The CDR3 consists of 14 residues. The CDR3 reads CASRTTGGGNTIYF. The CDR3 nucleotides are TGTGCCAGCAGAACTACAGGGGGAGGAAACACCATATATTTT.

The gene calls are TRBV2 and TRBJ2-2; no reliable D call. V gave up 2 bases and J gave up 6 bases, with 7 bases separating them. Germline V gene lookup returns CDR1 SNHLY and CDR2 FYNNEI. This CDR3 has 13 amino acids. For the CDR3, the DNA is TGTGCCAGCAGTGAATATGTATCCGGGGAGCTGTTTTTT. The encoded protein is CASSEYVSGELFF.

The chain is built from TRBV18 and TRBJ2-1; 13 nucleotides line up with TRBD2. V trimming: 4 bases; J trimming: 1 base; junction bases outside the gene matches: 1. Per the germline V gene, CDR1 is KGHSH and CDR2 is LQKENI. The CDR3 is made up of 16 amino acids. The CDR3: CASSRTSGRSYNEQFF. The CDR3 region has the DNA TGTGCCAGCTCACGGACTAGCGGGAGATCCTACAATGAGCAGTTCTTC.

The chain uses TRBV5-1 and TRBJ1-1, with a tentative D call TRBD1 (5 bases). Trimming took 4 bases from V and 1 from J, leaving 8 bases between them. Germline CDR1 SGHRS, CDR2 YFSETQ. The length of the CDR3 is 13 residues. CDR3 in DNA: TGCGCCAGCAGCACCAGGGAGAACACTGAAGCTTTCTTT. Amino acid sequence: CASSTRENTEAFF.

This chain uses TRBV6-6 with TRBJ2-3; no reliable D call. This CDR3 has 11 amino acids. V was pared by 5 bases and J by 3 bases, with 3 bases between. Germline CDR1 is MNHNY and CDR2 is SVGAGI (reference sequence). The CDR3 region is CASSLTDTQYF. The CDR3, as DNA: TGTGCCAGCAGTCTAACAGATACGCAGTATTTT.

This chain links TRBV5-1 with TRBJ2-5; 9 bases align to TRBD2. Per germline, CDR1 SGHRS and CDR2 YFSETQ. After removal of 6 bases from V and 2 bases from J, the junction contained 17 bases not matched to a gene. This CDR3 has 18 amino acids. This chain's CDR3 is CASTPSGTSFLRQETQYF. The DNA of the CDR3 is TGCGCCAGCACTCCCTCCGGGACTAGCTTTTTGAGGCAAGAGACCCAGTACTTC. The whole variable domain, remainder taken from reference TRBV5-1 and TRBJ2-5, is KAGVTQTPRYLIKTRGQQVTLSCSPISGHRSVSWYQQTPGQGLQFLFEYFSETQRNKGNFPGRFSGRQFSNSRSEMNVSTLELGDSALYLCASTPSGTSFLRQETQYFGPGTRLLVL.

The rearrangement joins TRBV29-1 to TRBJ2-3, with 7 bases fitting TRBD1. The CDR3 is 17 residues long. Germline V gene lookup returns CDR1 SQVTM and CDR2 ANQGSEA. The V gene end was trimmed by 3 bases and the J gene end by 0 bases; junction bases not matched to a gene: 12. CDR3 sequence (DNA): TGCAGCGTTGAGGGGGAACCGACAGGGTGGAGCACAGATACGCAGTATTTT. Translating gives CSVEGEPTGWSTDTQYF.

This clone has only a few counts. This chain's CDR3 is CAWSVQGLSYEQYF. The CDR3 region has the DNA TGTGCCTGGAGTGTACAGGGCTTGTCCTACGAGCAGTACTTC. The chain employs TRBV30 and TRBJ2-7, with D possibly TRBD1 on 6 matching bases. V was shortened by 0 bases and J by 1 base, with 10 bases between the two germline ends. This CDR3 comprises 14 residues. Germline V gene sequence: CDR1 GTSNPN, CDR2 SVGIG (reference sequence).

This chain joins TRBV27 and TRBJ1-3, with D tentatively TRBD1 (6 bases). There are 17 residues in the CDR3. Trimming stripped 2 bases from V and 4 bases from J, with 18 bases between. The germline gives CDR1 MNHEY, CDR2 SMNVEV (reference sequence). The CDR3, as DNA: TGTGCCAGCAGTTTAACGGGGGGGCATCTGGAGGGAAACACCATATATTTT. It translates to CASSLTGGHLEGNTIYF.

This chain connects TRBV19 to TRBJ2-3, with D perhaps matching TRBD2 (6 bases). Germline CDR1 is LNHDA and CDR2 is SQIVND (reference sequence). Trimming shortened V by 6 bases and J by 1 base, and 11 bases separated the two germline ends. CDR3 size: 14 residues. CDR3 in amino acids: CASSLGGGTDTQYF. CDR3 coding DNA: TGTGCCAGTAGCCTCGGGGGAGGCACAGATACGCAGTATTTT.

The chain uses TRBV6-5 and TRBJ2-5; 10 bases are shared with TRBD2. The V and J ends lost 7 bases and 2 bases, in that order; junction bases with no gene match: 7. Germline-derived CDR1 and CDR2 are MNHEY and SVGAGI. This CDR3 region has 15 residues. DNA for the CDR3: TGTGCCAGCACTAGCGGGAGTTTGGGTCAAGAGACCCAGTACTTC. Its translation: CASTSGSLGQETQYF.

The rearrangement joins TRBV10-3 to TRBJ1-2; D perhaps matches TRBD1 (5 bases). The V end lost 3 bases, the J end lost 2 bases, and 10 bases lay between the germline ends. From germline, CDR1 is ENHRY and CDR2 SYGVKD. The CDR3 loop spans 14 amino acids. CDR3 region: CAISDLRANYGYTF. In DNA, the CDR3 is TGTGCCATCAGTGACCTCAGGGCAAACTATGGCTACACCTTC.

The chain recombines TRBV23-1 with TRBJ2-7; possibly TRBD2 for D (6 bases). TRBV23-1 is an ORF, with its function uncertain. V lost 6 bases and J lost 0, with 21 bases in between. This CDR3 is 17 amino acids long. CDR3 bases: TGCGCCAGCAGAGGGGAGGTAGCCTTAGCCTTCTCCTACGAGCAGTACTTC. Residues: CASRGEVALAFSYEQYF.

V and J are TRBV10-3 and TRBJ2-7; 14 bases fit TRBD2. The germline CDR1 and CDR2 sequences are ENHRY and SYGVKD. This CDR3 is 15 amino acids long. J lost 3 bases, V lost 7 bases, and 5 bases had no gene match. The CDR3 bases are TGTGCCATCAAATCCGGGACTAGCGGGAGCTACGAGCAGTACTTC. It is translated as CAIKSGTSGSYEQYF.

This clone was counted once. The chain links TRBV10-3 to TRBJ1-2, with D unresolved. Between the trimmed V and J ends, which lost 0 bases and 4 bases, there was a span of 9 bases. The CDR3 has 14 amino acids. Germline CDR1 ENHRY, CDR2 SYGVKD. The CDR3 loop reads CAISESPGTYGYTF. In DNA, the CDR3 is TGTGCCATCAGTGAGTCGCCGGGTACCTATGGCTACACCTTC.

This clone occurred a few times. The chain combines TRBV18 with TRBJ1-2; 11 bases match TRBD1. The germline CDR1 and CDR2 sequences are KGHSH and LQKENI. This CDR3 has 15 residues. The ends lost 3 bases at V and 3 bases at J; junction bases unmatched: 3. CDR3 coding DNA: TGTGCCAGCTCACCCGGACAGGGGGCTGACTATGGCTACACCTTC. It translates to CASSPGQGADYGYTF.

This clone was recorded only once. The chain uses TRBV7-2 and TRBJ2-7; possible D gene TRBD2, 5 bases. Germline CDR1 and CDR2: SGHTA and FQGNSA. This CDR3 has 14 residues. V shed 2 bases and J shed 3 bases, with 11 bases lying between them. The CDR3 region is CASSLRERNYEQYF. The CDR3 DNA reads TGTGCCAGCAGCTTAAGGGAGAGAAACTACGAGCAGTACTTC.

This chain connects TRBV3-1 (or the pseudogene TRBV3-2) to TRBJ2-5, with D maybe TRBD2 (6 bases). Germline CDR1 LGHDT, CDR2 YNNKEL (reference sequence). Trimming took off 3 bases at V and 1 base at J, with 9 bases between the two ends. The CDR3 consists of 14 residues. CDR3 coding DNA: TGTGCCAGCAGCCATCGGGGGACCCAAGAGACCCAGTACTTC. It specifies CASSHRGTQETQYF.

CDR3: CASSAFQGGEQYF. CDR3 in DNA: TGTGCCAGCAGCGCGTTTCAGGGTGGCGAGCAGTACTTC. The V gene is TRBV9, the J gene TRBJ2-7, with a tentative D call TRBD1 (5 bases). V lost 3 bases and J 6 bases, leaving 13 bases between the germline ends. This CDR3 has 13 residues. Germline V gene lookup returns CDR1 SGDLS and CDR2 YYNGEE.

The chain has TRBV7-9 and TRBJ2-3; D not certain. CDR1 and CDR2 from the germline V gene are SEHNR and FQNEAQ (reference sequence). V lost 3 bases and J lost 0, with 10 bases in between. The CDR3 sequence is 15 residues long. The CDR3 DNA reads TGTGCCAGCAGCTTTCCGCCCACTAGCACAGATACGCAGTATTTT. Its translation: CASSFPPTSTDTQYF.

The chain has TRBV27 and TRBJ2-7; 8 positions match TRBD2. This CDR3 is built from 14 residues. The germline CDR1 and CDR2 sequences are MNHEY and SMNVEV (reference sequence). Germline trimming cut 3 bases from V and 4 bases from J; bases unmatched to any gene: 5. The CDR3 DNA follows: TGTGCCAGCAGTTTTGGACTAGCCCAATACGAGCAGTACTTC. Protein sequence: CASSFGLAQYEQYF.

The chain is built from TRBV6-5 and TRBJ1-5, with TRBD1 matching over 8 bases. The CDR3 has 15 amino acids. V lost 7 bases to trimming and J lost 2 bases; unmatched junction nucleotides: 7. Germline V lookup: CDR1 MNHEY, CDR2 SVGAGI. CDR3 sequence: CASNRQGQGNQPQHF. The CDR3 nucleotides read TGTGCCAGCAACCGACAGGGGCAAGGCAATCAGCCCCAGCATTTT.

V is TRBV2 and J is TRBJ2-1; D is undetermined. Looked up from germline, CDR1 is SNHLY and CDR2 is FYNNEI. The length of the CDR3 is 12 residues. V was pared by 1 base and J by 7 bases, with 5 bases between. CDR3 DNA: TGTGCCAGCAGTGAAGGTTATAATGAGCAGTTCTTC. Its translation is CASSEGYNEQFF.

V gene TRBV5-4 combines with J gene TRBJ2-5; D possibly corresponds to TRBD2 (7 bases). Trimming took off 4 bases at V and 1 base at J, with 14 bases between the two ends. The CDR3 is made up of 15 amino acids. Germline values: CDR1 SGHNT, CDR2 YYREEE (reference sequence). The CDR3 here is CASSRYRGAQETQYF. The CDR3 DNA sequence: TGTGCCAGCAGCCGCTATCGGGGGGCCCAAGAGACCCAGTACTTC. Complete variable domain (other parts from reference TRBV5-4 and TRBJ2-5): ETGVTQSPTHLIKTRGQQVTLRCSSQSGHNTVSWYQQALGQGPQFIFQYYREEENGRGNFPPRFSGLQFPNYSSELNVNALELDDSALYLCASSRYRGAQETQYFGPGTRLLVL.

The V call is TRBV28, the J call TRBJ2-3; 9 bases align to TRBD1. Germline CDR1 reads MDHEN; CDR2 reads SYDVKM. J lost 1 base, V lost 5 bases, and 7 bases had no gene match. The CDR3 has 16 residues. The CDR3 sequence: CASSPGTGFGTDTQYF. For the CDR3, the DNA is TGTGCCAGCAGTCCCGGGACAGGGTTCGGCACAGATACGCAGTATTTT.